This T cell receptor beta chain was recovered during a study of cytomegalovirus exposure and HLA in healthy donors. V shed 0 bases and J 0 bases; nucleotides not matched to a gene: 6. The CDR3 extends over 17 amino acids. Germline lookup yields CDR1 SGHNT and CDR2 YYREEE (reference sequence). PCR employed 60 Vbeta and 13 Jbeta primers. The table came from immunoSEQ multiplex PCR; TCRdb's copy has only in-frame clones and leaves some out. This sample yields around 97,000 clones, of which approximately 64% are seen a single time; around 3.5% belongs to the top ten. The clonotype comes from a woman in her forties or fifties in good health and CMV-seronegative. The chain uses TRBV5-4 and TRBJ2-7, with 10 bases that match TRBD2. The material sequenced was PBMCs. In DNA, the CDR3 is TGTGCCAGCAGCTTGGATTATGGACTAGCGGTCTCCTACGAGCAGTACTTC. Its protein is CASSLDYGLAVSYEQYF.